The rows below give T cell receptor beta chains drawn from one sample of a study of intratumoral heterogeneity in liver cancer. Libraries were prepared by immunoSEQ multiplex PCR; TCRdb keeps only in-frame clonotypes and omits some of them. Of thousands of clones listed, approximately 73% are singletons. This sample comprised tumor-adjacent normal tissue, obtained before any cancer treatment. These receptors all come from a man in his sixties or seventies with hepatocellular carcinoma. Each CDR3 is given with its conserved first and last residue. The D gene is left open where the match is weak. Clone size, where shown, is once, few, many, or a class for clones that have expanded.

D gene	V gene	J gene	clone size	CDR3 protein	CDR3 DNA
.	TRBV7-6	TRBJ2-1	.	CASSLGGRNNEQFF	TGTGCCAGCAGCTTAGGGGGCAGGAATAATGAGCAGTTCTTC
TRBD1	TRBV6-1	TRBJ1-5	few	CASSEGQGMNQPQHF	TGTGCCAGCAGTGAGGGACAGGGTATGAATCAGCCCCAGCATTTT
.	TRBV14	TRBJ2-5	.	CASSQVRPIQETQYF	TGTGCCAGCAGCCAAGTCCGGCCGATCCAAGAGACCCAGTACTTC
.	TRBV15	TRBJ1-3	.	CATSRAEGEGNTIYF	TGTGCCACCAGCAGAGCCGAGGGTGAGGGAAACACCATATATTTT
.	TRBV2	TRBJ2-1	.	CATSWTPDNEQFF	TGTGCCACGAGCTGGACCCCGGACAATGAGCAGTTCTTC
.	TRBV6-2/TRBV6-3	TRBJ2-7	once	CASSYSLVSSYEQYF	TGTGCCAGCAGTTACTCCCTAGTAAGCTCCTACGAGCAGTACTTC
.	TRBV7-6	TRBJ2-7	.	CASSSGAAVWYEQYF	TGTGCCAGCAGCTCCGGGGCCGCTGTATGGTACGAGCAGTACTTC
.	TRBV15	TRBJ1-6	large	CATSWDLPSYNSPLHF	TGTGCCACCAGCTGGGACTTACCCTCCTATAATTCACCCCTCCACTTT
.	TRBV6-2/TRBV6-3	TRBJ2-7	.	CASSYSSVVAEQYF	TGTGCCAGCAGTTACTCGAGCGTAGTAGCCGAGCAGTACTTC
.	TRBV28	TRBJ2-3	.	CASSLSPDTQYF	TGTGCCAGCAGTTTAAGCCCAGATACGCAGTATTTT
.	TRBV20-1	TRBJ2-1	.	CSASGGTSYNEQFF	TGCAGTGCTAGTGGGGGGACCTCCTACAATGAGCAGTTCTTC
.	TRBV9	TRBJ1-2	once	CASSVGVPGLGGYTF	TGTGCCAGCAGCGTAGGAGTTCCAGGGTTGGGGGGCTACACCTTC
TRBD2	TRBV19	TRBJ2-5	.	CASSTRGEPRWETQYF	TGTGCCAGTAGTACGCGGGGGGAACCACGGTGGGAGACCCAGTACTTC